This T cell receptor beta chain originates from a study of OX40 agonist ivuxolimab in advanced cancers. V was pared by 0 bases and J by 0 bases, with 6 bases of the junction left unmatched. The CDR3 totals 17 residues. Germline V gene sequence: CDR1 SGDLS, CDR2 YYNGEE. Sequencing used immunoSEQ multiplex PCR; TCRdb keeps in-frame clones, though not all of them. The sample yields tens of thousands of clones, about 90% seen once. The source of this sequence is an adult with an advanced solid tumor such as melanoma, head and neck, liver or kidney cancer. V usage is TRBV9 and J usage is TRBJ2-1; 7 positions match TRBD2. This material consisted of CD4+ or CD8+ T cells sorted from blood, taken in a trial of the OX40 agonist ivuxolimab. The CDR3: CASSVGGASGSYNEQFF. The CDR3 region has the DNA TGTGCCAGCAGCGTAGGCGGAGCTAGCGGCTCCTACAATGAGCAGTTCTTC.